This TCR beta chain originates from a study of blood T cell repertoires in COVID-19. Background on the study: Acute-phase and convalescent COVID-19 samples originated in the United States, Italy and Spain.

Germline CDR1 reads SGHDT; CDR2 reads YYEEEE. This CDR3 is 15 amino acids long. V was cut by 5 bases and J by 4 bases, with 19 bases left in between. Data came from immunoSEQ multiplex PCR; TCRdb stores just in-frame clones and leaves some out. The sample lists roughly 200,000 clones, about 81% occurring once. This TCR was sampled from a middle-aged man who had recovered from COVID-19. This chain connects TRBV5-6 to TRBJ2-7, with a possible D match to TRBD1 (5 bases). Material: PBMCs or T cells enriched from blood (not recorded which). CDR3 in DNA: TGTGCCAGCAGTATCGTTGGACAAGGATTATACGAGCAGTACTTC. Residues: CASSIVGQGLYEQYF.